This entry lists 9 T cell receptor beta chains sequenced from one sample in a study of early stage breast cancer tumors. Clones were read by immunoSEQ multiplex PCR, and TCRdb kept only the in-frame ones, dropping some. Among fewer than 70,000 clones listed, approximately 84% were seen once. Sequenced: blood. These receptors were taken from a person in their forties with breast cancer.

This clone came up a few times. The rearrangement links TRBV4-2 to TRBJ1-5; TRBD1 matches 9 bases. There are 14 residues in the CDR3. The J segment lost 3 bases and the V segment lost 4 bases, leaving 1 base of the junction unmatched. Germline CDR1 is LGHNA and CDR2 is YNFKEQ. This CDR3 reads CASSRQGDNQPQHF. CDR3 nucleotide sequence: TGTGCCAGCAGCCGACAGGGGGACAATCAGCCCCAGCATTTT.

The chain couples TRBV5-4 to TRBJ2-3; TRBD2 might be the D (5 bases). The CDR3 has 15 residues. With 3 bases removed from V and 2 bases from J, the gap between germline ends came to 13 bases. Germline CDR1 and CDR2: SGHNT and YYREEE (reference sequence). The CDR3 spells CASSSRTSVTDTQYF. The CDR3 DNA reads TGTGCCAGCAGCTCGAGGACTTCTGTCACAGATACGCAGTATTTT.

The chain combines TRBV5-1 with TRBJ2-7; D unclear. V was cut by 2 bases and J by 3 bases, with 9 bases left in between. The germline gives CDR1 SGHRS, CDR2 YFSETQ. This CDR3 has 13 residues. CDR3 coding DNA: TGCGCCAGCAGCTTTGGGTCTAACTACGAGCAGTACTTC. Amino acid sequence: CASSFGSNYEQYF. The variable domain in full, with the rest retrieved from reference TRBV5-1 and TRBJ2-7, is KAGVTQTPRYLIKTRGQQVTLSCSPISGHRSVSWYQQTPGQGLQFLFEYFSETQRNKGNFPGRFSGRQFSNSRSEMNVSTLELGDSALYLCASSFGSNYEQYFGPGTRLTVT.

CDR3 sequence: CASTPTGRDTEAFF. CDR3 coding DNA: TGTGCCAGCACCCCGACAGGCCGTGACACTGAAGCTTTCTTT. The gene calls are TRBV7-8 and TRBJ1-1; D perhaps matches TRBD1 (6 bases). Trimming removed 7 bases at V and 3 bases at J, with 15 bases between. Germline V gives CDR1 SGHVS, CDR2 FQNEAQ. This CDR3 has 14 residues.

V usage is TRBV25-1 and J usage is TRBJ2-7; the D gene is possibly TRBD2 (5 bases). This CDR3 region has 15 residues. Germline V gene sequence: CDR1 MGHDK, CDR2 SYGVNS. The V end was cut by 4 bases, the J end by 7 bases, with 20 bases between. The CDR3 loop reads CASSGPRTGTGEQYF. The CDR3 bases are TGTGCCAGCAGTGGCCCTCGGACGGGTACGGGGGAGCAGTACTTC.

CDR3 region: CASSLSLGLAETQYF. Here the CDR3 DNA reads TGTGCCAGCAGCCTTTCCCTTGGACTAGCGGAGACCCAGTACTTC. This chain joins TRBV5-6 and TRBJ2-5, with 9 bases that match TRBD2. The trim removed 4 bases at V and 5 bases at J, leaving 9 bases unmatched. Per germline, CDR1 SGHDT and CDR2 YYEEEE. CDR3 length equals 15 residues.

The table lists this clone with a few counts. The V gene is TRBV7-9, the J gene TRBJ2-7; TRBD2 matches 8 bases. Losses at the gene ends were 5 bases for V and 1 base for J; bases not matched to a gene: 7. Germline CDR1 and CDR2: SEHNR and FQNEAQ (reference sequence). The CDR3 runs 15 residues. CDR3 bases: TGTGCCAGCAGCACCCGGGAGGGAGGGTCCTACGAGCAGTACTTC. This gives the protein CASSTREGGSYEQYF. Together with reference TRBV7-9 and TRBJ2-7, the CDR3 gives the full variable domain: DTGVSQNPRHKITKRGQNVTFRCDPISEHNRLYWYRQTLGQGPEFLTYFQNEAQLEKSRLLSDRFSAERPKGSFSTLEIQRTEQGDSAMYLCASSTREGGSYEQYFGPGTRLTVT.

This chain links TRBV5-4 with TRBJ2-7, with D possibly being TRBD1 (5 bases). There are 12 residues in the CDR3. Per germline, CDR1 SGHNT and CDR2 YYREEE (reference sequence). V lost 0 bases, J lost 12 bases, and 13 bases lay in between. CDR3: CASSLADSRRYF. DNA of the CDR3: TGTGCCAGCAGCTTGGCCGACAGCCGCCGGTACTTC.

V usage is TRBV28 and J usage is TRBJ2-2; the D is unclear. CDR1 is MDHEN, CDR2 SYDVKM, per germline. The V end was cut by 5 bases, the J end by 1 base, with 5 bases between. This CDR3 contains 13 residues. As DNA, the CDR3 is TGTGCCAGCAGTGACGAGAACACCGGGGAGCTGTTTTTT. Translation: CASSDENTGELFF.